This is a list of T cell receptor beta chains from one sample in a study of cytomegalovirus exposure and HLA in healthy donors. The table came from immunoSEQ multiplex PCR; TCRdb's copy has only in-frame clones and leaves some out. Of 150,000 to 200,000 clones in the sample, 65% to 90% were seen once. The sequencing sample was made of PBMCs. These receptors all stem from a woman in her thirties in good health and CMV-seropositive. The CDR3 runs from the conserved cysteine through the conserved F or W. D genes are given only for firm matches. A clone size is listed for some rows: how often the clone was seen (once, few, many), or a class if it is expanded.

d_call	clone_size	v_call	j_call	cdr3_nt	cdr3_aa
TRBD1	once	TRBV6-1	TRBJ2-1	TGTGCCAGCAGTGTCGACAGGGCATCTGGAGGTGAGCAGTTCTTC	CASSVDRASGGEQFF
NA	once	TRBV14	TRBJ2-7	TGTGCCAGCAGCCGAATCAGCTACGAGCAGTACTTC	CASSRISYEQYF
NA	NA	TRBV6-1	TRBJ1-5	TGTGCCAGCTCCCCCCAGGATGGAAGGAAGCCCCAGCATTTT	CASSPQDGRKPQHF
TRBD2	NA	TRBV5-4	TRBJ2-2	TGTGCCACCATAGGGCCGGGAGGGCCGGACACCGGGGAGCTGTTTTTT	CATIGPGGPDTGELFF
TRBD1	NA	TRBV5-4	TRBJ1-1	TGTGCCAGCAGCCAACCGGGACAGTTTGAAGCTTTCTTT	CASSQPGQFEAFF
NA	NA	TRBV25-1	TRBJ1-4	TGTGCCAGCAGTGAACAAACGACTGGAAAACTGTTTTTT	CASSEQTTGKLFF
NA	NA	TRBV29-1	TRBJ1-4	TGCAGCGTTGCCCAGGGCAGGGGTAATGAAAAACTGTTTTTT	CSVAQGRGNEKLFF
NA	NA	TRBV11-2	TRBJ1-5	TGTGCCAGCAGCTTATCTAGCGCCCCCCCAAATCAGCCCCAGCATTTT	CASSLSSAPPNQPQHF
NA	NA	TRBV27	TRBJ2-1	TGTGCCAGCAGTTTAGGAGCGGTCTCCAAAAAGTTCTTC	CASSLGAVSKKFF
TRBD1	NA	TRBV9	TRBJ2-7	TGTGCCAGCAGCCCCGACAGGGGCTACGAGCAGTACTTC	CASSPDRGYEQYF
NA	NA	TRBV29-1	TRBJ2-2	TGCAGCGGGAGGGACAGCAACACCGGGGAGCTGTTTTTT	CSGRDSNTGELFF
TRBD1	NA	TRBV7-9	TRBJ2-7	TGTGCCAGCAGCTTAGCGGGGACAGCCCTCCACGAGCAGTACTTC	CASSLAGTALHEQYF
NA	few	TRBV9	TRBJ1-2	TGTGCCAGCAGCGGGACAGTCTATGGCTACACCTTC	CASSGTVYGYTF
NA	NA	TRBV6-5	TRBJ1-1	TGTGCCAGCAGTTCGTACACAGGGAACACTGAAGCTTTCTTT	CASSSYTGNTEAFF
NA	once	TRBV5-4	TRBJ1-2	TGTGCCAGCAGCTTGTACACCGGGAATCACTATGGCTACACCTTC	CASSLYTGNHYGYTF
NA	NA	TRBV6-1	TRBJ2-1	TGTGCCAGCAGTGGACTGCCCCATATCGCTGAGCAGTTCTTC	CASSGLPHIAEQFF
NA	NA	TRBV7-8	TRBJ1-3	TGTGCCAGCAGCTTCAGGGGAACGGGAAACACCATATATTTT	CASSFRGTGNTIYF
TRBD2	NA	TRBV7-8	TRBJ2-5	TGTGCCAGCAGCGCCTATAGCGGGAGCGACGAGACCCAGTACTTC	CASSAYSGSDETQYF
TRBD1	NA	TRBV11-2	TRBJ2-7	TGTGCCAGCAGCTTAGACAGGGGGCGTTACGAGCAGTACTTC	CASSLDRGRYEQYF
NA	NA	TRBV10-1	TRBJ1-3	TGCGCCAGCAGTGAGTCAAACAGGCCGAACACCATATATTTT	CASSESNRPNTIYF
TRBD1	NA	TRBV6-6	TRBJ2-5	TGTGCCAGCAGTCCTTTAGACAGGGGCCTCCAAGAGACCCAGTACTTC	CASSPLDRGLQETQYF
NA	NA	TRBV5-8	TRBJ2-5	TGTGCCAGCAGCTTGGCCGGTGGCGGTCAAGAGACCCAGTACTTC	CASSLAGGGQETQYF